The 20 T cell receptor beta chains reported below all come from one sample, sequenced in a study of CD4+ T cells in melanoma. TCRdb's table, derived via immunoSEQ multiplex PCR, lists solely in-frame clones and lacks some. Here the sample spans about 140,000 clones, around 90% being singletons. These receptors were taken from a human donor with melanoma.

The J gene is TRBJ2-3, the V gene TRBV6-6; D remains unclear. The germline gives CDR1 MNHNY, CDR2 SVGAGI (reference sequence). This CDR3 is built from 14 residues. Deletions cut 2 bases from V and 3 bases from J, with 9 bases between. The CDR3 DNA is TGTGCCAGCAGTTACGTGCAGGTGACAGATACGCAGTATTTT. It is translated as CASSYVQVTDTQYF.

In its sample, this clone was seen once. This chain connects TRBV6-5 to TRBJ2-3; 9 bases map to TRBD2. Germline values: CDR1 MNHEY, CDR2 SVGAGI. Trimming at V came to 3 bases and at J to 6 bases, leaving 10 bases not matched to a gene. The CDR3 loop spans 16 amino acids. The CDR3 DNA reads TGTGCCAGCAGTTATTCCCTTAGCGGGGGAGAGGATACGCAGTATTTT. This translates into CASSYSLSGGEDTQYF.

V is TRBV14 and J is TRBJ2-5, with 8 bases identical to TRBD2. The CDR3 sequence is 14 residues long. The germline gives CDR1 SGHDN, CDR2 FVKESK. V lost 4 bases to trimming and J lost 7 bases; unmatched junction nucleotides: 8. CDR3 protein: CASSLGTSVGTQYF. Here the CDR3 DNA reads TGTGCCAGCAGCCTTGGGACTAGTGTCGGGACCCAGTACTTC.

The chain couples TRBV7-9 to TRBJ2-5; TRBD2 matches 15 bases. J lost 5 bases, V lost 5 bases, and 6 bases had no gene match. CDR3 length: 16 residues. Germline V lookup: CDR1 SEHNR, CDR2 FQNEAQ (reference sequence). CDR3 sequence: CASSATGTSGRETQYF. CDR3 sequence (DNA): TGTGCCAGCAGCGCCACCGGGACTAGCGGGAGGGAGACCCAGTACTTC.

The rearrangement joins TRBV6-5 to TRBJ2-7, with D tentatively TRBD2 (5 bases). From germline, CDR1 is MNHEY and CDR2 SVGAGI. Trimming removed 0 bases at V and 2 bases at J, with 14 bases between. The CDR3 is 16 residues long. CDR3 DNA: TGTGCCAGCAGTTACTCGATGGCCCCGGGGACCTACGAGCAGTACTTC. As protein: CASSYSMAPGTYEQYF.

The chain couples TRBV7-3 to TRBJ2-3, with TRBD2 matching over 8 bases. The ends lost 4 bases at V and 6 bases at J; junction bases unmatched: 6. This CDR3 is 14 amino acids long. Germline CDR1 reads SGHTA; CDR2 reads FQGTGA. The CDR3, as DNA: TGTGCCAGCAGCTCCGTCGGGGGGGAGGATACGCAGTATTTT. Translation: CASSSVGGEDTQYF.

The table lists this clone with a count of one. The rearrangement links TRBV6-1 to TRBJ1-3; D unclear. V lost 6 bases and J lost 4, with 13 bases in between. There are 14 residues in the CDR3. Germline V gives CDR1 MNHNS, CDR2 SASEGT. CDR3 nucleotide sequence: TGTGCCAGCAGACGGATGTCAGCAGGAAACACCATATATTTT. Its protein is CASRRMSAGNTIYF.

V usage is TRBV5-4 and J usage is TRBJ2-5; D not resolved. The V gene lost 4 bases and the J gene lost 6 bases, with 10 bases spanning the gap. The CDR3 totals 12 residues. CDR1 is SGHNT and CDR2 is YYREEE in the germline V gene (reference sequence). CDR3 in amino acids: CASSPTGKTQYF. As DNA, the CDR3 is TGTGCCAGCAGCCCGACTGGGAAGACCCAGTACTTC.

The chain is built from TRBV29-1 and TRBJ2-1; 9 bases map to TRBD1. J gave up 7 bases and V 0 bases, and 7 bases lay outside the gene matches. Germline CDR1 reads SQVTM; CDR2 reads ANQGSEA. This CDR3 contains 15 residues. The CDR3: CSVEEGQGTGNEQFF. In DNA, the CDR3 is TGCAGCGTTGAAGAGGGACAGGGAACGGGGAATGAGCAGTTCTTC.

The chain carries TRBV4-1 and TRBJ2-5, with 9 bases that match TRBD1. The CDR3 length is 14 residues. The J segment lost 4 bases and the V segment lost 5 bases, leaving 5 bases of the junction unmatched. In germline, CDR1 is MGHRA, CDR2 YSYEKL. The CDR3 protein is CASSALDRGETQYF. CDR3 bases: TGCGCCAGCAGCGCTCTGGACAGGGGAGAGACCCAGTACTTC.

This rearrangement joins TRBV5-1 to TRBJ2-5, with 7 bases fitting TRBD1. Per germline, CDR1 SGHRS and CDR2 YFSETQ. CDR3 length: 15 residues. Trimming took 3 bases from V and 5 from J; bases not matched to a gene: 10. CDR3 protein: CASSSGQGVQETQYF. In DNA, the CDR3 is TGCGCCAGCAGCTCGGGGCAGGGGGTGCAGGAGACCCAGTACTTC.

The V gene is TRBV7-2, the J gene TRBJ2-7, with D tentatively TRBD1 (6 bases). V dropped 5 bases and J dropped 0 bases, with 17 bases sitting between them. CDR1 is SGHTA and CDR2 is FQGNSA in the germline V gene. This CDR3 comprises 16 residues. The CDR3 DNA is TGTGCCAGCAGCGCAGCCGGGACACTGAGCTCCTACGAGCAGTACTTC. Its protein is CASSAAGTLSSYEQYF.

CDR3 protein: CASSKEGNGYTF. The CDR3, as DNA: TGTGCCAGTAGTAAAGAGGGCAATGGCTACACCTTC. This chain connects TRBV19 to TRBJ1-2; D call uncertain. V was clipped by 4 bases and J by 6 bases, with 9 bases between them. The CDR3 is made up of 12 amino acids. CDR1 is LNHDA, CDR2 SQIVND, per germline (reference sequence).

In nucleotides, the CDR3 is TGTGCCAGCAGCTTAATAGACAGGGGGAATCAGCCCCAGCATTTT. It specifies CASSLIDRGNQPQHF. The chain recombines TRBV7-6 with TRBJ1-5; 9 positions agree with TRBD1. The CDR3 length is 15 residues. Germline CDR1 reads SGHVS; CDR2 reads FNYEAQ. V lost 2 bases to trimming and J lost 4 bases; unmatched junction nucleotides: 3.

This chain links TRBV5-6 with TRBJ1-6; tentatively, D is TRBD1 (5 bases). CDR1 and CDR2 (germline): SGHDT, YYEEEE. Trimming removed 5 bases from V and 9 bases from J, with 12 bases in between. This CDR3 comprises 13 residues. The CDR3 DNA sequence: TGTGCCAGCAGAGATCGGGGGGGTTCACCCCTCCACTTT. Protein sequence: CASRDRGGSPLHF.

V is TRBV5-1 and J is TRBJ2-2, with D tentatively TRBD1 (6 bases). The CDR3 loop spans 15 amino acids. Germline CDR1 reads SGHRS; CDR2 reads YFSETQ. The germline V and J ends were trimmed by 0 bases and 7 bases, with 13 bases remaining between them. CDR3 region: CASSLVQGTDGELFF. The CDR3 DNA follows: TGCGCCAGCAGCTTGGTCCAGGGGACGGACGGGGAGCTGTTTTTT.

The genes are TRBV30 and TRBJ2-7; D is undetermined. Between the trimmed V and J ends, which lost 4 bases and 1 base, there was a span of 11 bases. This CDR3 has 13 amino acids. The germline CDR1 and CDR2 sequences are GTSNPN and SVGIG (reference sequence). The CDR3 bases are TGTGCCTGGACTCCAGTAGCTTCCTACGAGCAGTACTTC. It translates to CAWTPVASYEQYF. The full variable domain, completed using reference TRBV30 and TRBJ2-7, is SQTIHQWPATLVQPVGSPLSLECTVEGTSNPNLYWYRQAAGRGLQLLFYSVGIGQISSEVPQNLSASRPQDRQFILSSKKLLLSDSGFYLCAWTPVASYEQYFGPGTRLTVT.

This rearrangement joins TRBV6-6 to TRBJ1-1; TRBD1 might be the D (6 bases). V lost 6 bases to trimming and J lost 1 base, with 12 bases between them. The germline gives CDR1 MNHNY, CDR2 SVGAGI (reference sequence). The length of the CDR3 is 14 residues. The CDR3, as DNA: TGTGCCAGCAGCCTACAGGGAAAGAACACTGAAGCTTTCTTT. Its translation: CASSLQGKNTEAFF.

The V gene is TRBV9, the J gene TRBJ2-3, with D uncertain. This CDR3 contains 17 residues. V lost 0 bases and J 2 bases, leaving 16 bases between the germline ends. The germline V gene has CDR1 SGDLS and CDR2 YYNGEE. The CDR3 region is CASSVATVAGYTDTQYF. CDR3 in DNA: TGTGCCAGCAGCGTAGCTACGGTGGCAGGATACACAGATACGCAGTATTTT.

The chain uses TRBV5-1 and TRBJ2-1; 8 bases line up with TRBD1. The CDR3 is made up of 15 amino acids. Trimming at V came to 1 base and at J to 6 bases, leaving 6 bases not matched to a gene. CDR1 and CDR2 from the germline V gene are SGHRS and YFSETQ. The CDR3 spells CASSLRQGRGNEQFF. CDR3 coding DNA: TGCGCCAGCAGCTTGAGACAGGGGAGAGGCAATGAGCAGTTCTTC.